Presented here are 29 T cell receptor beta chains from one specimen sequenced in a study of beta chain features in type 1 diabetes. Findings and limits, study-wide: When Type 1 diabetes patients were examined, their TCRB CDR3s proved moderately but significantly shorter in all four CD4+ subsets.

Expressed TCRB transcripts were sequenced because the isolated RNA had all been reverse transcribed beforehand. Sequencing used immunoSEQ multiplex PCR; TCRdb keeps in-frame clones, though not all of them. The profile shows around 250,000 clones, around 24% of them singletons. The antigens for these receptors are not known. The material sequenced was naive CD4+ T cells from blood. These TCRs come from a young woman with type 1 diabetes.

In this sample, this clone turned up a few times. The genes are TRBV29-1 and TRBJ2-1; 8 bases agree with TRBD1. The CDR3 has 14 residues. Germline lookup yields CDR1 SQVTM and CDR2 ANQGSEA. J gave up 8 bases and V 4 bases, and 10 bases lay outside the gene matches. CDR3 sequence (DNA): TGCAGCGTTGTCGTTGGGCAGGGGGCCTATGAGCAGTTCTTC. Encoded protein: CSVVVGQGAYEQFF.

This clone was recorded a few times. This chain uses TRBV28 with TRBJ1-1; perhaps TRBD1 as D (5 bases). Germline lookup yields CDR1 MDHEN and CDR2 SYDVKM. This CDR3 has 14 amino acids. The ends were cut back, 8 bases at V and 5 bases at J, with 18 bases in the middle. DNA of the CDR3: TGTGCCAGCGTATTAGGTTCAGGGTGGACTGAAGCTTTCTTT. Protein product: CASVLGSGWTEAFF.

This chain links TRBV7-2 with TRBJ2-7, with a possible D match to TRBD1 (6 bases). Trimming stripped 4 bases from V and 0 bases from J, with 13 bases between. The CDR3 totals 15 residues. Germline loops: CDR1 SGHTA, CDR2 FQGNSA. Here the CDR3 reads CASSSGTFSSYEQYF. DNA of the CDR3: TGTGCCAGCAGCTCAGGGACATTTAGCTCCTACGAGCAGTACTTC.

This clone turned up a few times. The chain links TRBV7-9 to TRBJ2-7, with 8 bases matching TRBD1. J gave up 0 bases and V 6 bases, and 7 bases lay outside the gene matches. This CDR3 region has 15 residues. Germline CDR1 and CDR2: SEHNR and FQNEAQ (reference sequence). As DNA, the CDR3 is TGTGCCAGCAGTCCGGGACAGGCCGCCTCCTACGAGCAGTACTTC. The encoded protein is CASSPGQAASYEQYF.

This clone was seen a few times. Other DNA sequences within the sample encode an identical CDR3. The chain recombines TRBV30 with TRBJ2-7; D ambiguous. CDR3 size: 11 residues. Trimming removed 2 bases from V and 1 base from J, with 3 bases in between. The V gene's germline CDR1 is GTSNPN and CDR2 SVGIG (reference sequence). CDR3 region: CAWSRSYEQYF. In DNA, the CDR3 is TGTGCCTGGAGTCGTTCCTACGAGCAGTACTTC.

V usage is TRBV9 and J usage is TRBJ2-7, with D possibly TRBD1 on 6 matching bases. Germline CDR1 and CDR2: SGDLS and YYNGEE. The CDR3 spans 14 residues. With 3 bases removed from V and 7 bases from J, the gap between germline ends came to 17 bases. The CDR3 sequence: CASSAQVDRGEQYF. The CDR3 coding sequence is TGTGCCAGCAGCGCCCAAGTGGACAGAGGGGAGCAGTACTTC.

This clone was picked up a small number of times. This chain uses TRBV30 with TRBJ2-1, with D perhaps TRBD1 (7 bases). The CDR3 has 14 residues. The germline V gene encodes CDR1 GTSNPN and CDR2 SVGIG (reference sequence). Trimming took 2 bases from V and 5 from J, leaving 13 bases between them. The CDR3 protein is CAWSSGGTHNEQFF. The CDR3 nucleotides are TGTGCCTGGAGTTCAGGGGGGACTCACAATGAGCAGTTCTTC.

This clone has more than one count but fewer than ten. The chain employs TRBV4-2 and TRBJ2-5, with D possibly being TRBD2 (6 bases). Trimming cost V 0 bases and J 1 base, with 21 bases left between them. The length of the CDR3 is 19 residues. The germline CDR1 and CDR2 sequences are LGHNA and YNFKEQ. CDR3 in DNA: TGTGCCAGCAGCCAAGAACAATTGGCCGGGACTGGATTCCAAGAGACCCAGTACTTC. It codes for CASSQEQLAGTGFQETQYF.

The chain has TRBV7-9 and TRBJ2-7, with 7 bases matching TRBD1. Per germline, CDR1 SEHNR and CDR2 FQNEAQ (reference sequence). V shed 5 bases, J shed 3 bases, and the junction held 16 bases outside the gene matches. The CDR3 contains 17 residues. Here the CDR3 DNA reads TGTGCCAGCAGCCCGAAACAGGGGTCCCTTAGAGTCTACGAGCAGTACTTC. The encoded protein is CASSPKQGSLRVYEQYF.

The chain is built from TRBV6-1 and TRBJ1-1; no clear D gene. This CDR3 comprises 14 residues. Trimming shortened V by 2 bases and J by 4 bases, and 11 bases separated the two germline ends. Germline CDR1 reads MNHNS; CDR2 reads SASEGT. The CDR3 sequence is CASSEISVFTEAFF. CDR3 DNA: TGTGCCAGCAGTGAAATTTCGGTTTTCACTGAAGCTTTCTTT.

This clone was counted only a few times. J is TRBJ1-5 and V is TRBV30; D is ambiguous. This CDR3 spans 13 amino acids. Germline CDR1 and CDR2: GTSNPN and SVGIG (reference sequence). V lost 0 bases to trimming and J lost 6 bases, with 9 bases between them. The CDR3 loop is CAWSVEIRQPQHF. CDR3 DNA: TGTGCCTGGAGTGTAGAGATTCGTCAGCCCCAGCATTTT. Variable domain in full (rest from reference TRBV30 and TRBJ1-5): SQTIHQWPATLVQPVGSPLSLECTVEGTSNPNLYWYRQAAGRGLQLLFYSVGIGQISSEVPQNLSASRPQDRQFILSSKKLLLSDSGFYLCAWSVEIRQPQHFGDGTRLSIL.

This chain links TRBV10-3 with TRBJ2-3; 10 bases are shared with TRBD1. V shed 2 bases, J shed 8 bases, and the junction held 4 bases outside the gene matches. Germline CDR1 reads ENHRY; CDR2 reads SYGVKD. The length of the CDR3 is 14 residues. The DNA of the CDR3 is TGTGCCATCAGTGAGGGACAGGGGGAAGGTACGCAGTATTTT. Protein sequence: CAISEGQGEGTQYF.

V and J are TRBV15 and TRBJ2-1, with TRBD2 identical over 7 bases. This CDR3 contains 17 residues. J gave up 2 bases and V 3 bases, and 10 bases lay outside the gene matches. Germline CDR1 LNHNV, CDR2 YYDKDF (reference sequence). The CDR3 sequence is CATSSPGGGRPYNEQFF. The CDR3 DNA follows: TGTGCCACCAGCAGTCCCGGAGGCGGGAGACCCTACAATGAGCAGTTCTTC.

CDR3 amino acids: CASSPVGRGVGNTIYF. As DNA, the CDR3 is TGTGCCAGCAGCCCTGTGGGCAGGGGTGTTGGAAACACCATATATTTT. The V gene is TRBV9, the J gene TRBJ1-3; D possibly corresponds to TRBD1 (6 bases). Per germline, CDR1 SGDLS and CDR2 YYNGEE. V gave up 4 bases and J gave up 3 bases, with 17 bases separating them. This CDR3 is 16 amino acids long.

This clone was observed a handful of times. The V gene is TRBV29-1, the J gene TRBJ2-1, with a weak D call TRBD1 (5 bases). The CDR3 runs to 14 residues. The V end was cut by 3 bases, the J end by 7 bases, with 16 bases between. Germline V gene data show CDR1 as SQVTM and CDR2 as ANQGSEA. CDR3 nucleotide sequence: TGCAGCGTTGAGGGGCGTCTATTGGGAAATGAGCAGTTCTTC. Translating it yields CSVEGRLLGNEQFF.

The chain is built from TRBV2 and TRBJ2-7; D perhaps matches TRBD1 (5 bases). V lost 7 bases to trimming and J lost 5 bases, with 12 bases between them. Germline CDR1 SNHLY, CDR2 FYNNEI. The CDR3 covers 12 residues. The chain's CDR3 is CASTGNSNEQYF. The DNA for the CDR3 is TGTGCCAGCACAGGGAACAGTAACGAGCAGTACTTC.

This clone was seen a handful of times. This chain connects TRBV9 to TRBJ2-5; no firm D call. V was shortened by 1 base and J by 0 bases, with 7 bases between the two germline ends. CDR1 SGDLS and CDR2 YYNGEE come from the germline V gene. The CDR3 consists of 14 residues. This CDR3 is CASSVQAYQETQYF. The CDR3 coding sequence is TGTGCCAGCAGCGTACAAGCGTACCAAGAGACCCAGTACTTC.

This clone was found a few times. The chain combines TRBV28 with TRBJ2-1; 9 bases fit TRBD2. V shed 5 bases, J shed 6 bases, and the junction held 11 bases outside the gene matches. The CDR3 contains 16 residues. CDR1 is MDHEN, CDR2 SYDVKM, per germline. The CDR3 spells CASSPLGREGFNEQFF. DNA of the CDR3: TGTGCCAGCAGTCCCCTCGGGCGGGAGGGGTTCAATGAGCAGTTCTTC.

This chain links TRBV15 with TRBJ2-5, with 10 nucleotides matching TRBD2. With V trimmed by 3 bases and J by 7 bases, 11 bases remained unmatched. CDR1 is LNHNV, CDR2 YYDKDF, per germline (reference sequence). The CDR3 is 16 residues long. The CDR3 region has the DNA TGTGCCACCAGCAGGCGGTCTAGCGGGAGTATAGGGACCCAGTACTTC. It codes for CATSRRSSGSIGTQYF.

This clone was observed a few times. The rearrangement joins TRBV11-1 to TRBJ2-1; TRBD1 agrees at 7 bases. CDR1 and CDR2 (germline): SGHAT, FQDESV (reference sequence). V gave up 3 bases and J gave up 7 bases; unmatched junction bases: 3. The CDR3 is made up of 13 amino acids. This CDR3 reads CASSFGTDNEQFF. CDR3 DNA sequence: TGTGCCAGCAGCTTCGGGACAGATAATGAGCAGTTCTTC.

The chain joins TRBV29-1 to TRBJ1-2; 7 nucleotides match TRBD1. The CDR3 spans 13 residues. The V segment lost 6 bases and the J segment 4 bases; nucleotides outside the gene matches: 8. Germline V lookup: CDR1 SQVTM, CDR2 ANQGSEA. The CDR3 DNA reads TGCAGCGTAGTCGGGACAGACGTCTATGGCTACACCTTC. Translating it yields CSVVGTDVYGYTF.

The chain is built from TRBV9 and TRBJ2-1, with 10 nucleotides matching TRBD1. The CDR3 contains 15 residues. Germline V lookup: CDR1 SGDLS, CDR2 YYNGEE. Losses at the gene ends were 6 bases for V and 10 bases for J; bases not matched to a gene: 13. CDR3 loop: CASKPGTGVSREQFF. DNA for the CDR3: TGTGCCAGCAAACCCGGGACAGGGGTTTCTCGGGAGCAGTTCTTC. Full variable domain (remainder filled in from reference TRBV9 and TRBJ2-1): DSGVTQTPKHLITATGQRVTLRCSPRSGDLSVYWYQQSLDQGLQFLIQYYNGEERAKGNILERFSAQQFPDLHSELNLSSLELGDSALYFCASKPGTGVSREQFFGPGTRLTVL.

The chain has TRBV7-2 and TRBJ1-3; unclear D gene. With 5 bases removed from V and 1 base from J, the gap between germline ends came to 12 bases. CDR1 SGHTA and CDR2 FQGNSA come from the germline V gene. The CDR3 has 15 residues. CDR3 protein: CASSTYTASGNTIYF. As DNA, the CDR3 is TGTGCCAGCAGCACCTATACAGCTTCTGGAAACACCATATATTTT. Full variable domain (remainder filled in from reference TRBV7-2 and TRBJ1-3): GAGVSQSPSNKVTEKGKDVELRCDPISGHTALYWYRQSLGQGLEFLIYFQGNSAPDKSGLPSDRFSAERTGGSVSTLTIQRTQQEDSAVYLCASSTYTASGNTIYFGEGSWLTVV.

V is TRBV27 and J is TRBJ2-1; 9 bases agree with TRBD2. The junction had 6 bases not matched to a gene; V was cut back by 5 bases and J by 7 bases. Germline V gene data show CDR1 as MNHEY and CDR2 as SMNVEV (reference sequence). The CDR3 has 14 amino acids. The CDR3 nucleotides are TGTGCCAGCAGTGGCGGGAGGGCCCGGAATGAGCAGTTCTTC. Its translation is CASSGGRARNEQFF.

This clone was observed a handful of times. The limits of the CDR3 on the DNA are not certain, so only TCRdb's listed CDR3 is given. The rearrangement joins TRBV6-6 to TRBJ2-6; the table's D call, TRBD2, was not checked against the DNA. The CDR3 totals 15 residues, both ends included. CDR1 MNHNY and CDR2 SVGAGI come from the germline V gene (reference sequence). The CDR3: CASILGGSGANVLTF.

The genes are TRBV7-2 and TRBJ2-1, with 9 bases fitting TRBD1. Germline values: CDR1 SGHTA, CDR2 FQGNSA. Trimming took 5 bases from V and 9 from J; bases not matched to a gene: 8. CDR3 length: 14 residues. The CDR3 sequence: CASSTGQGIGEQFF. Here the CDR3 DNA reads TGTGCCAGCAGCACCGGACAGGGGATTGGTGAGCAGTTCTTC.

The chain links TRBV30 to TRBJ2-7, with D possibly matching TRBD2 (5 bases). The germline V gene has CDR1 GTSNPN and CDR2 SVGIG (reference sequence). The CDR3 has 16 amino acids. Trimming left V 5 bases short and J 0 bases short, with 20 bases between. The CDR3 region has the DNA TGTGCCTGGTCGAGGGCCGCAAGTTTCAGCTCCTACGAGCAGTACTTC. Encoded protein: CAWSRAASFSSYEQYF.

V and J are TRBV19 and TRBJ1-2; a weak D match, TRBD1 (5 bases). This CDR3 contains 13 residues. V lost 5 bases and J 8 bases, leaving 15 bases between the germline ends. The germline gives CDR1 LNHDA, CDR2 SQIVND (reference sequence). CDR3 loop: CASSPQGSYGYTF. For the CDR3, the DNA is TGTGCCAGTAGTCCTCAGGGATCGTACGGCTACACCTTC. The full variable domain, its missing parts supplied by reference TRBV19 and TRBJ1-2, is DGGITQSPKYLFRKEGQNVTLSCEQNLNHDAMYWYRQDPGQGLRLIYYSQIVNDFQKGDIAEGYSVSREKKESFPLTVTSAQKNPTAFYLCASSPQGSYGYTFGSGTRLTVV.

This sequence joins TRBV11-2 and TRBJ2-5; TRBD1 matches at 9 bases. Germline-derived CDR1 and CDR2 are SGHAT and FQNNGV. V dropped 5 bases and J dropped 3; count of bases not matched to a gene: 10. This CDR3 comprises 16 residues. CDR3 bases: TGTGCCAGCAGCGCACAGGGGGCGGATTGGAAAGAGACCCAGTACTTC. Translating it yields CASSAQGADWKETQYF.